The 3 T cell receptor beta chains reported below all come from one sample, sequenced in a study of regulatory T cells in long-lasting Graves disease. For TCR beta, libraries came from iRepertoire HTBI primers and Arm-PCR of CDR3 regions. In TCRdb, the multiplex PCR reads were re-called with MiXCR into one record per CDR3 protein. This sample yields about 620,000 distinct CDR3 sequences, of which roughly 15% are seen a single time; around 18% belongs to the top ten. Time point indicated: newly diagnosed GD, antithyroid drugs for less than 3 months. PBMC-extracted RNA yielded the TCR library. Separately, the same data were catalogued under a study of T cells in Graves' hyperthyroidism and ophthalmopathy.

The sequencing here drew on peripheral blood mononuclear cells (PBMCs), taken at new diagnosis, from a patient treated with antithyroid drugs. These receptors were obtained from a woman between 25 and 40 years old with Graves disease.

The sample holds many counts of this clonotype. The chain employs TRBV11-2 and TRBJ2-3, with 13 bases identical to TRBD2. This CDR3 comprises 18 residues. V lost 5 bases, J lost 4 bases, and 12 bases stayed unmatched. Germline V CDR1 and CDR2: SGHAT, FQNNGV. The CDR3 DNA is TGTGCCAGCAGCATCACCACTAGCGGGAGGGTCGGTGCAGATACGCAGTATTTT. This translates into CASSITTSGRVGADTQYF. The entire variable domain, with the rest obtained from reference TRBV11-2 and TRBJ2-3, is as follows: EAGVAQSPRYKIIEKRQSVAFWCNPISGHATLYWYQQILGQGPKLLIQFQNNGVVDDSQLPKDRFSAERLKGVDSTLKIQPAKLEDSAVYLCASSITTSGRVGADTQYFGPGTRLTVL.

V and J are TRBV13 and TRBJ2-7; D gene unclear. The CDR3 extends over 11 amino acids. CDR1 and CDR2 (germline): PRHDT, FYEKMQ (reference sequence). Trimming took 1 base from V and 7 from J, leaving 5 bases between them. CDR3 DNA sequence: TGTGCCAGCAGCTTAGTTCGGGAGCAGTACTTC. Translated, it gives CASSLVREQYF. Combining the CDR3 with reference TRBV13 and TRBJ2-7 gives the whole variable domain AAGVIQSPRHLIKEKRETATLKCYPIPRHDTVYWYQQGPGQDPQFLISFYEKMQSDKGSIPDRFSAQQFSDYHSELNMSSLELGDSALYFCASSLVREQYFGPGTRLTVT.

Points on this clonotype: A much larger clone lies one base from this, so it may be a read error. The genes are TRBV20-1 and TRBJ2-7, with D perhaps being TRBD1 or TRBD2 (5 bases each). CDR1 and CDR2 from the germline V gene are DFQATT and SNEGSKA (reference sequence). V was trimmed by 3 bases and J by 2 bases, leaving 8 bases between them. This CDR3 comprises 12 residues. CDR3: CSASGATYEQYF. In nucleotides, the CDR3 is TGCAGTGCTAGCGGGGCAACCTACGAGCAGTACTTC.